This TCR beta chain was identified during a study of T cells in Graves' hyperthyroidism and ophthalmopathy. Broader study findings: Most expanded thyroid clonotypes above 0.001 recurred in blood.

The sample holds one count of this clonotype. Its antigen is still unknown. A much larger clone is a single base away; this may be a read error. The PBMCs had their origin in around 10 ml of fresh peripheral blood. The CDR3 runs 13 residues. Germline CDR1 is SGHTA and CDR2 is FQGTGA. The TCR beta CDR3 regions underwent amplification using RNA transcripts as the source. TCR CDR3 regions were first amplified by RT-PCR with HTBI primers. Each CDR3 protein is one row after TCRdb ran MiXCR on the multiplex PCR reads. The sample includes more than 350,000 distinct CDR3 sequences, roughly 14% of them seen just once.

The chain links TRBV7-3 to TRBJ2-5; TRBD1 or TRBD2 may be the D gene (5 bases each). Input material: blood. The TCR was taken from a young woman with Graves' ophthalmopathy. This chain's CDR3 is CVSSRGVLETQYF. Written as DNA, the CDR3 is TGTGTCAGCAGTAGAGGGGTTTTGGAGACCCAGTACTTC.